This entry features one T cell receptor beta chain sequence. The antigen remains undetermined. Corrective cardiac operations yielded the resected thymus tissue. The sample donors, healthy Finnish infants, were having corrective surgery for congenital heart defects. The data belong to a study of human thymus T cells. Regarding the study as a whole: Related studies noted strongly shared thymic repertoires across unrelated people. Repertoires sampled from thymus and blood appeared biased in V and J gene usage.

The germline V gene has CDR1 MDHEN and CDR2 SYDVKM. This CDR3 has 17 residues. V lost 3 bases, J lost 10 bases, and 20 bases stayed unmatched. This table comes from immunoSEQ multiplex PCR, and its TCRdb copy is limited to in-frame clones, with some not included. The table records around 130,000 clones, about 93% of them present only once. The chain links TRBV28 to TRBJ2-5; 7 bases are shared with TRBD1. Material for sequencing was thymus tissue. The receptor comes from a boy in the first two years of life with a congenital heart defect but otherwise immunologically healthy. The CDR3 loop reads CASSFYPLGTVGPVQYF. The CDR3 DNA reads TGTGCCAGCAGTTTTTACCCCCTCGGGACAGTCGGGCCCGTCCAGTACTTC.